These 19 T cell receptor beta chains share one sample of origin, sequenced in a study of shared clonotypes between healthy human individuals. TCRdb's table, derived via immunoSEQ multiplex PCR, lists solely in-frame clones and lacks some. The table has approximately 2,000,000 clones, around 93% seen once; the top ten hold around 0.38%. Sequenced input: naive CD4+ T cells from PBMCs. The subset is: CD45RA+ positively selected. These receptors originate from a man between 18 and 29 years old in good health. Some clones in this sample may be carry-over from other donors' samples.

This clone was seen more than once but under ten times. This chain joins TRBV27 and TRBJ1-5; D not certain. CDR3 size: 15 residues. Germline V lookup: CDR1 MNHEY, CDR2 SMNVEV (reference sequence). V was clipped by 1 base and J by 0 bases, with 7 bases between them. CDR3 DNA: TGTGCCAGCAGTTTATTGTTCCCTAGCAATCAGCCCCAGCATTTT. Its protein product is CASSLLFPSNQPQHF.

The chain is built from TRBV19 and TRBJ2-4; TRBD2 matches 12 bases. The CDR3 length is 18 residues. The germline gives CDR1 LNHDA, CDR2 SQIVND (reference sequence). V trimming: 6 bases; J trimming: 4 bases; junction bases outside the gene matches: 13. In DNA, the CDR3 is TGTGCCAGTAGCTCCTCAGGTAGAACTAGCGGGAGGAAAAACATTCAGTACTTC. It translates to CASSSSGRTSGRKNIQYF.

CDR3 nucleotide sequence: TGTGCCAGCAGTGAACCCTTGGGGGGCCGGGGGGAGACCCAGTACTTC. It specifies CASSEPLGGRGETQYF. The J gene is TRBJ2-5, the V gene TRBV25-1; D tentatively reads TRBD1 or TRBD2 (6 bases each). The CDR3 spans 16 residues. The germline gives CDR1 MGHDK, CDR2 SYGVNS. Trimming took 2 bases from V and 5 from J, leaving 18 bases between them.

As DNA, the CDR3 is TGTGCCAGCAGCTCCCCCTCGACAGGGGGCATCTATGAGCAGTTCTTC. Translation: CASSSPSTGGIYEQFF. The chain is built from TRBV7-9 and TRBJ2-1; 10 positions agree with TRBD1. Trimming removed 4 bases from V and 8 bases from J; junction bases left unmatched: 11. This CDR3 comprises 16 residues. Germline V lookup: CDR1 SEHNR, CDR2 FQNEAQ (reference sequence).

Note on this clone: The sample holds other DNA sequences that translate to the same CDR3. The chain has TRBV7-3 and TRBJ1-1; D is uncertain. This CDR3 has 15 residues. The ends were cut back, 4 bases at V and 0 bases at J, with 12 bases in the middle. CDR1 and CDR2 (germline): SGHTA, FQGTGA. The CDR3 spells CASSSTGSMNTEAFF. The CDR3 nucleotides are TGTGCCAGCAGCTCGACGGGCAGCATGAACACTGAAGCTTTCTTT.

Comments on this clone: Other DNA sequences in this specimen translate into the identical CDR3. This chain joins TRBV29-1 and TRBJ2-1, with TRBD1 matching 9 bases. CDR1 and CDR2 (germline): SQVTM, ANQGSEA. V was pared by 4 bases and J by 3 bases, with 4 bases of the junction left unmatched. The CDR3 loop spans 14 amino acids. The CDR3 DNA is TGCAGCGTTGTGCCGGGACAGGGCTACAATGAGCAGTTCTTC. This gives the protein CSVVPGQGYNEQFF.

This clone was observed a few times. This chain joins TRBV28 and TRBJ2-1; 13 nucleotides agree with TRBD2. The CDR3 has 17 residues. CDR1 is MDHEN and CDR2 is SYDVKM in the germline V gene. J lost 7 bases, V lost 2 bases, and 8 bases had no gene match. This CDR3 reads CASSLKILAGGRNEQFF. CDR3 DNA sequence: TGTGCCAGCAGTTTAAAAATACTAGCGGGAGGGAGGAATGAGCAGTTCTTC.

V and J are TRBV11-2 and TRBJ2-5, with 7 positions matching TRBD1. V shed 5 bases and J 2 bases; nucleotides not matched to a gene: 14. The CDR3 extends over 17 amino acids. CDR1 SGHAT and CDR2 FQNNGV come from the germline V gene. CDR3 nucleotides: TGTGCCAGCAGCCCACCACACGGCCGACAGGGTCAAGAGACCCAGTACTTC. Protein product: CASSPPHGRQGQETQYF.

This chain links TRBV5-1 with TRBJ2-2; D is undetermined. CDR3 length: 14 amino acids. Trimming stripped 4 bases from V and 8 bases from J, with 15 bases between. CDR1 and CDR2 from the germline V gene are SGHRS and YFSETQ. The CDR3: CASSPDAPEGELFF. Here the CDR3 DNA reads TGCGCCAGCAGCCCCGACGCCCCCGAGGGGGAGCTGTTTTTT.

The chain couples TRBV2 to TRBJ1-5; the D is unclear. This CDR3 is built from 14 residues. Looked up from germline, CDR1 is SNHLY and CDR2 is FYNNEI. V lost 3 bases to trimming and J lost 6 bases, with 12 bases between them. The CDR3 nucleotides read TGTGCCAGCAGTGAGGGTCGGCGGGCTCAGCCCCAGCATTTT. Amino acids: CASSEGRRAQPQHF.

This chain joins TRBV5-5 and TRBJ2-3, with D unresolved. Per germline, CDR1 SGHKS and CDR2 YYEKEE (reference sequence). The CDR3 runs 12 residues. V gave up 4 bases and J gave up 5 bases, with 8 bases separating them. The CDR3 loop is CASSQLGDTQYF. CDR3 sequence (DNA): TGTGCCAGCAGCCAGCTCGGAGATACGCAGTATTTT. Based on the CDR3 plus reference TRBV5-5 and TRBJ2-3, the full variable domain is DAGVTQSPTHLIKTRGQQVTLRCSPISGHKSVSWYQQVLGQGPQFIFQYYEKEERGRGNFPDRFSARQFPNYSSELNVNALLLGDSALYLCASSQLGDTQYFGPGTRLTVL.

The chain joins TRBV7-7 to TRBJ2-5, with D unclear. Germline V gene data show CDR1 as SSHAT and CDR2 as FNYEAQ (reference sequence). This CDR3 spans 12 amino acids. V was pared by 8 bases and J by 2 bases, with 9 bases between. The CDR3 sequence is CASPGGQETQYF. In DNA, the CDR3 is TGTGCCAGCCCAGGTGGGCAAGAGACCCAGTACTTC. Full variable domain (outside the CDR3, taken from reference TRBV7-7 and TRBJ2-5): GAGVSQSPRYKVTKRGQDVTLRCDPISSHATLYWYQQALGQGPEFLTYFNYEAQPDKSGLPSDRFSAERPEGSISTLTIQRTEQRDSAMYRCASPGGQETQYFGPGTRLLVL.

The chain has TRBV10-3 and TRBJ2-1; 14 bases agree with TRBD2. Germline V lookup: CDR1 ENHRY, CDR2 SYGVKD. This CDR3 region has 15 residues. V trimming: 8 bases; J trimming: 4 bases; junction bases outside the gene matches: 4. The CDR3: CAIGTSGGSYNEQFF. The DNA of the CDR3 is TGTGCCATCGGGACTAGCGGGGGCTCTTACAATGAGCAGTTCTTC.

The chain couples TRBV9 to TRBJ2-3, with 8 bases matching TRBD1. The CDR3 spans 16 residues. J gave up 4 bases and V 4 bases, and 11 bases lay outside the gene matches. Germline lookup yields CDR1 SGDLS and CDR2 YYNGEE. Written as DNA, the CDR3 is TGTGCCAGCAGCCTAACGACAGGGGAGTTTGCAGATACGCAGTATTTT. Residues: CASSLTTGEFADTQYF.

V gene TRBV28 combines with J gene TRBJ2-7; 8 positions match TRBD1. V lost 4 bases and J lost 2; bases outside the gene matches: 13. This CDR3 contains 17 residues. Germline assignment: CDR1 MDHEN and CDR2 SYDVKM. CDR3 DNA sequence: TGTGCCAGCAGTTCCCCCGGGGTGACAGGGGTGCCCTACGAGCAGTACTTC. Protein sequence: CASSSPGVTGVPYEQYF.

The gene calls are TRBV5-4 and TRBJ2-2; no clear D gene. V lost 2 bases and J 5 bases, leaving 10 bases between the germline ends. CDR1 and CDR2 (germline): SGHNT, YYREEE (reference sequence). CDR3 length equals 14 residues. CDR3 nucleotides: TGTGCCAGCAGCTTAGACCACGTTACCGGGGAGCTGTTTTTT. Its protein is CASSLDHVTGELFF.

J is TRBJ2-7 and V is TRBV7-2, with 9 bases matching TRBD2. The junction had 5 bases not matched to a gene; V was cut back by 2 bases and J by 3 bases. The CDR3 runs 15 residues. CDR1 is SGHTA and CDR2 is FQGNSA in the germline V gene. The DNA of the CDR3 is TGTGCCAGCAGCTTACTCAGCGGGGGGAACTACGAGCAGTACTTC. Residues: CASSLLSGGNYEQYF.

The chain combines TRBV19 with TRBJ2-3; 8 bases align to TRBD1. This CDR3 comprises 15 residues. Germline CDR1 reads LNHDA; CDR2 reads SQIVND (reference sequence). Trimming cost V 6 bases and J 0 bases; bases outside gene matches: 5. The CDR3 protein is CASRHDRGSTDTQYF. The CDR3 bases are TGTGCCAGTAGGCATGACAGGGGTAGCACAGATACGCAGTATTTT.

The chain has TRBV29-1 and TRBJ2-7, with TRBD2 identical over 10 bases. Trimming took 4 bases from V and 6 from J; bases not matched to a gene: 9. There are 14 residues in the CDR3. The germline V gene encodes CDR1 SQVTM and CDR2 ANQGSEA. Here the CDR3 DNA reads TGCAGCGTTGCCAGAGCGGGGGGGTCTAGCGAGCAGTACTTC. It yields the protein CSVARAGGSSEQYF.